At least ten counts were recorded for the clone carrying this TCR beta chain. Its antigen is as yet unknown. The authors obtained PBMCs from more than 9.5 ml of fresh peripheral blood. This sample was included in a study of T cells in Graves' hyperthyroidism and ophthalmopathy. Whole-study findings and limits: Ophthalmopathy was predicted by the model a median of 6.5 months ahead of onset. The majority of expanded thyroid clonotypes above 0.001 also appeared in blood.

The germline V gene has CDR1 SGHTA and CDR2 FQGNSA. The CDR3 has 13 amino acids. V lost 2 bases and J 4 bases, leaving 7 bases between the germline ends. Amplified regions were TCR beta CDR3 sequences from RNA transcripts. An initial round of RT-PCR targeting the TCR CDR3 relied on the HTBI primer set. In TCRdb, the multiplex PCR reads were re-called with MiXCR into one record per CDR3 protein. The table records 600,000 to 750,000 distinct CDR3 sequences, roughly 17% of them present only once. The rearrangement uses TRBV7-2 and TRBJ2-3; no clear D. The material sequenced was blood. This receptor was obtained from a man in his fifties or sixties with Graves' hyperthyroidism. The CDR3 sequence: CASSLSVADTQYF. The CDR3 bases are TGTGCCAGCAGCTTATCGGTCGCAGATACGCAGTATTTT.